Described below is a single T cell receptor beta chain sequence and its context. This entry comes from a study of blood T cells in healthy people across ages. About the research overall: About one barcoded beta molecule was captured per two T cells (by template switching).

Trimming cost V 2 bases and J 7 bases; bases outside gene matches: 6. Germline V gene sequence: CDR1 DFQATT, CDR2 SNEGSKA (reference sequence). There are 15 residues in the CDR3. Collection of 9.5 to 10 milliliters of peripheral blood was performed for each donor. Total RNA was extracted at no less than 5 micrograms per sample. Alongside a J-beta primer mix, a sample-barcoded 5' primer served in a second PCR lasting about 7 to 12 cycles. Each of the cDNA molecules was tagged by a template-switch adaptor with 12 random nucleotides. MiXCR was run by TCRdb on the 5' RACE reads, yielding one entry per CDR3 protein. Of about 1.8 million distinct CDR3 sequences listed, about 50% are singletons.

The chain carries TRBV20-1 and TRBJ2-1; 12 bases line up with TRBD2. This receptor was taken from a woman aged 40-49 years in good health. Sequenced material: blood. CDR3 DNA sequence: TGCAGTGCTAGACAGTCTAGCGGGGGGGCGAATGAGCAGTTCTTC. Translated: CSARQSSGGANEQFF.